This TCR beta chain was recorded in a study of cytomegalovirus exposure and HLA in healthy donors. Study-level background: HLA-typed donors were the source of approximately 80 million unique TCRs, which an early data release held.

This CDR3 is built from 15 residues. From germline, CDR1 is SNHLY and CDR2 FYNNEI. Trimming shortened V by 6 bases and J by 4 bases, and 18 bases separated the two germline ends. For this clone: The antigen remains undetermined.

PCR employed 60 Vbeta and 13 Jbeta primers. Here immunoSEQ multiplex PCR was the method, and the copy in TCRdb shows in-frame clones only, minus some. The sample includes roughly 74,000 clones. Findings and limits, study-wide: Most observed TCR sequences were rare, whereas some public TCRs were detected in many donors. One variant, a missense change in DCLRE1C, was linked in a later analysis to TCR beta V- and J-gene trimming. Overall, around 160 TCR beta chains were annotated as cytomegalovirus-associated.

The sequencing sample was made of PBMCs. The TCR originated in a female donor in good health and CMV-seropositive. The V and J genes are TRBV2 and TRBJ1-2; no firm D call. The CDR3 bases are TGTGCCAGCAGGCGGCCAGGCGGGGAACGCTATGGCTACACCTTC. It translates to CASRRPGGERYGYTF.